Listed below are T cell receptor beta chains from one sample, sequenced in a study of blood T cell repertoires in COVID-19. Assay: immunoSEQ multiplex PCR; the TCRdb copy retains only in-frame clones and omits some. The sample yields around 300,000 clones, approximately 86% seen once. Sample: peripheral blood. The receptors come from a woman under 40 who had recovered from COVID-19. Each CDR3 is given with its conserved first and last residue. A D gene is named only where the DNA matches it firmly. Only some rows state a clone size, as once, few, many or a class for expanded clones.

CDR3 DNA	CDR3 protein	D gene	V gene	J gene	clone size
TGTGCCAGCACCTCAACCGGGTACGCTGAAGCTTTCTTT	CASTSTGYAEAFF	NA	TRBV7-2	TRBJ1-1	few
TGTGCCAGCAGCCCACTAGGCGGCAGCAACAATGAGCAGTTCTTC	CASSPLGGSNNEQFF	NA	TRBV4-2	TRBJ2-1	NA
TGTGCCAGCAGCTTGGAAGGTAGCGCTCGTGGCTACACCTTC	CASSLEGSARGYTF	NA	TRBV5-8	TRBJ1-2	NA
TGCGCCAGCAGCTTCGTGACAGGGGGCCGATGGACCGGGGAGCTGTTTTTT	CASSFVTGGRWTGELFF	TRBD1	TRBV5-1	TRBJ2-2	NA
TGTGCCAGCAGCTTACGTTATACGGACACTGAAGCTTTCTTT	CASSLRYTDTEAFF	NA	TRBV5-8	TRBJ1-1	NA
TGTGCCAGCAGAGCCTTGGACAGGGCAACCTACGAGCAGTACTTC	CASRALDRATYEQYF	TRBD1	TRBV27	TRBJ2-7	NA
TGTGCCAGCAGTGAACCCCGACAGGGGCCGAAGGGCGGGGAGCTGTTTTTT	CASSEPRQGPKGGELFF	TRBD1	TRBV25-1	TRBJ2-2	NA
TGTGCCAGTAGTATAATAGGAAGGGGGGGTAATCAGCCCCAGCATTTT	CASSIIGRGGNQPQHF	NA	TRBV19	TRBJ1-5	many
TGTGCCAGCAGCTTGAAGGGACAGGGTCGGCACGAGCAGTACTTC	CASSLKGQGRHEQYF	TRBD1	TRBV5-4	TRBJ2-7	NA
TGTGCCAGCAGCCAACTAGGACTGATGGGGGCGGCCAACTATGGCTACACCTTC	CASSQLGLMGAANYGYTF	NA	TRBV4-2	TRBJ1-2	NA
TGTGCCAGCAGCCAAATGGGATCTAGCGGGGCTTTCTTT	CASSQMGSSGAFF	NA	TRBV7-9	TRBJ1-1	NA
TGTGCCAGCAGTTCCGGGACAGGGTCCTATGGCTACACCTTC	CASSSGTGSYGYTF	TRBD1	TRBV28	TRBJ1-2	NA
TGTGCCAGCAGTTTATCCAGGGTGGGGGGTCAGCCCCAGCATTTT	CASSLSRVGGQPQHF	NA	TRBV28	TRBJ1-5	NA
TGTGCCAGCAGCGCCGGGACAGCCACACTAGATACGCAGTATTTT	CASSAGTATLDTQYF	TRBD1	TRBV5-8	TRBJ2-3	NA
TGTGCCAGCAGCCCGACTAGCGGGGGGGCCAATACGCAGTATTTT	CASSPTSGGANTQYF	TRBD2	TRBV2	TRBJ2-3	NA
TGTGCCAGCAGCTTAGATATGAGCAGGGAGCAGTTCTTC	CASSLDMSREQFF	NA	TRBV11-3	TRBJ2-1	once
TGTGCCAGCAGCCGGACTAGCGGGAAGTGGGATGAGCAGTTCTTC	CASSRTSGKWDEQFF	TRBD2	TRBV7-6	TRBJ2-1	NA
TGTGCCAGCAGCCCAGGGTTGGAGACCCAGTACTTC	CASSPGLETQYF	NA	TRBV7-8	TRBJ2-5	NA
TGTGCCATCAGTGAGGATAGGGAGAATTCGGCTTTCTTT	CAISEDRENSAFF	NA	TRBV10-3	TRBJ1-1	once
TGCAGCTCAGGAGGGTTTGATGAGCAGTTCTTC	CSSGGFDEQFF	NA	TRBV20-1	TRBJ2-1	NA
TGTGCCAGCAGCTTCGCTCTAGCGGCCTCCTACGAGCAGTACTTC	CASSFALAASYEQYF	TRBD2	TRBV27	TRBJ2-7	NA
TGTGCCATCAGTGAGTTTTCGGGTGAAAAACTGTTTTTT	CAISEFSGEKLFF	NA	TRBV10-3	TRBJ1-4	NA
TGTGCCAGCCACCGGACTAGCGGGAGATTAAATGAGCAGTTCTTC	CASHRTSGRLNEQFF	TRBD2	TRBV9	TRBJ2-1	NA
TGTGCCAGCAGCCAAGACGGTTCCTACGAGCAGTACTTC	CASSQDGSYEQYF	NA	TRBV4-2	TRBJ2-7	few
TGTGCCAGCAGCTCCGGGGGTCCCTTTGGCTACACCTTC	CASSSGGPFGYTF	NA	TRBV6-2/TRBV6-3	TRBJ1-2	NA
TGTGCCAGCAGCCAACAGGGGGGAACTAATGAAAAACTGTTTTTT	CASSQQGGTNEKLFF	TRBD1	TRBV4-2	TRBJ1-4	once
TGTGCCAGCAGCCCTCGGGACAGGGGGCTGGGAACTGAAGCTTTCTTT	CASSPRDRGLGTEAFF	TRBD1	TRBV7-6	TRBJ1-1	NA
TGTGCCAGCAGTTTACTAACAGGGGGGAACACTGAAGCTTTCTTT	CASSLLTGGNTEAFF	TRBD1	TRBV28	TRBJ1-1	NA
TGCAGCGTGTCGGGGTCCTACGAGCAGTACTTC	CSVSGSYEQYF	NA	TRBV29-1	TRBJ2-7	NA
TGTGCCAGTAGTCTAGGGGCGTGGGAGACCCAGTACTTC	CASSLGAWETQYF	NA	TRBV19	TRBJ2-5	NA
TGTGCCAGCAGTGAATCCACAGGGGGCGTTGAGCAGTTCTTC	CASSESTGGVEQFF	TRBD1	TRBV25-1	TRBJ2-1	NA
TGTGCCAGCAGCCCCCTCGTCGGGGGGATCACAGATACGCAGTATTTT	CASSPLVGGITDTQYF	TRBD2	TRBV14	TRBJ2-3	NA
TGTGCCAGTAGTCCAATCCGGGATTACAATGAGCAGTTCTTC	CASSPIRDYNEQFF	NA	TRBV19	TRBJ2-1	few
TGTGCCAGCAGTTACCCCCTACTAGCGGGGCCGACAGATACGCAGTATTTT	CASSYPLLAGPTDTQYF	TRBD2	TRBV6-2/TRBV6-3	TRBJ2-3	NA
TGTGCCAGCTCACCAGCTGGACTAGGGACCGGGGAGCTGTTTTTT	CASSPAGLGTGELFF	TRBD2	TRBV18	TRBJ2-2	NA
TGTGCCAGCAGCCCTCCGGGTCTGCGGGAAAGTTCACCCCTCCACTTT	CASSPPGLRESSPLHF	NA	TRBV14	TRBJ1-6	NA
TGTGCCAGTAGTGCCCGACAGGACCCCTACTCCGAGCAGTACTTC	CASSARQDPYSEQYF	NA	TRBV19	TRBJ2-7	NA
TGCAGCGTTGAAGACACAGGTGGCGCCAACGTCCTGACTTTC	CSVEDTGGANVLTF	NA	TRBV29-1	TRBJ2-6	NA
TGCGCCAGCAGCCAGGGGCGGAACACCGGGGAGCTGTTTTTT	CASSQGRNTGELFF	NA	TRBV4-1	TRBJ2-2	NA
TGTGCCAGCAGTTTCACAGGGGACAATCAGCCCCAGCATTTT	CASSFTGDNQPQHF	TRBD1	TRBV27	TRBJ1-5	NA
TGTGCCAGCAGCTTGGCGGGAGGGGAGACCCAGTACTTC	CASSLAGGETQYF	TRBD2	TRBV5-4	TRBJ2-5	NA
TGTGCCAGCAGCTTGAACAGGGCGCTAGCCAAAAACATTCAGTACTTC	CASSLNRALAKNIQYF	NA	TRBV5-6	TRBJ2-4	NA
TGCGCCAGCTCCCCCTTGGGGCGGACGAACACCGGGGAGCTGTTTTTT	CASSPLGRTNTGELFF	NA	TRBV5-1	TRBJ2-2	NA
TGTGCCAGCGCCCCTCCAGGGCTAGAGACCCAGTACTTC	CASAPPGLETQYF	NA	TRBV9	TRBJ2-5	NA
TGTGCCACCCGGGACAGCAGCTCTGGGGCCAACGTCCTGACTTTC	CATRDSSSGANVLTF	TRBD1	TRBV27	TRBJ2-6	NA
TGTGCCAGCAGTACTTCCGGGACTTACTCTAACTATGGCTACACCTTC	CASSTSGTYSNYGYTF	NA	TRBV5-6	TRBJ1-2	NA
TGTGCCAGCAGCTACCCCACAGAAAATCAGCCCCAGCATTTT	CASSYPTENQPQHF	NA	TRBV7-2	TRBJ1-5	NA
TGTGCCAGCAGCTTTTTCGGGAACTCCTACGAGCAGTACTTC	CASSFFGNSYEQYF	NA	TRBV7-2	TRBJ2-7	NA
TGTGCCATCAGTGAGTCGAATGGGGGGAGCGAGCAGTACTTC	CAISESNGGSEQYF	NA	TRBV10-3	TRBJ2-7	NA